The 32 T cell receptor beta chains presented below share a single source sample, sequenced in a study of blood T cells in healthy people across ages. Together with a sample-barcoded 5' primer, a J-beta primer mix was included in a second PCR lasting about 6 to 11 cycles. TCRdb passed the 5' RACE reads through MiXCR, listing each CDR3 protein once. Counted here are over 1,500,000 distinct CDR3 sequences, 49% occurring once; the ten biggest clones make up approximately 2.1%. The sample was blood. Receptors were obtained from a woman in her thirties or forties in good health.

There are a few counts of this clonotype. V gene TRBV18 combines with J gene TRBJ1-1; tentative D call: TRBD1 (5 bases). CDR1 KGHSH and CDR2 LQKENI come from the germline V gene. V was shortened by 0 bases and J by 1 base, with 6 bases between the two germline ends. The CDR3 runs to 14 residues. The CDR3 coding sequence is TGTGCCAGCTCACCACCGGGGGGGAACACTGAAGCTTTCTTT. Translation gives CASSPPGGNTEAFF.

The sample holds a few counts of this clonotype. The chain combines TRBV11-1 with TRBJ2-5; a possible D gene is TRBD2 (5 bases). V was shortened by 1 base and J by 4 bases, with 13 bases between the two germline ends. CDR1 is SGHAT, CDR2 FQDESV, per germline (reference sequence). The CDR3 has 15 amino acids. The CDR3 DNA sequence: TGTGCCAGCAGCTTAGAAGGGTCTAGCCCAGAGACCCAGTACTTC. Its protein product is CASSLEGSSPETQYF. Complete variable domain (other parts from reference TRBV11-1 and TRBJ2-5): EAEVAQSPRYKITEKSQAVAFWCDPISGHATLYWYRQILGQGPELLVQFQDESVVDDSQLPKDRFSAERLKGVDSTLKIQPAELGDSAMYLCASSLEGSSPETQYFGPGTRLLVL.

This chain joins TRBV7-3 and TRBJ2-1, with a tentative D call TRBD2 (6 bases). The germline V and J ends were trimmed by 5 bases and 1 base, with 12 bases remaining between them. This CDR3 is 15 amino acids long. The germline V gene encodes CDR1 SGHTA and CDR2 FQGTGA. The CDR3 sequence: CASSPGTLSYNEQFF. In DNA form, the CDR3 reads TGTGCCAGCAGCCCCGGGACTCTATCCTACAATGAGCAGTTCTTC.

The V call is TRBV6-1, the J call TRBJ2-1; D is ambiguous. The germline gives CDR1 MNHNS, CDR2 SASEGT. V lost 11 bases, J lost 0 bases, and 8 bases lay in between. This CDR3 has 12 residues. CDR3 nucleotides: TGTGCCGTGGGTAACTCCTACAATGAGCAGTTCTTC. Translation gives CAVGNSYNEQFF.

This chain joins TRBV5-1 and TRBJ1-2; the D is unclear. This CDR3 is built from 15 residues. Trimming pared 4 bases from V and 2 bases from J, leaving 15 bases between. The germline gives CDR1 SGHRS, CDR2 YFSETQ. The chain's CDR3 is CASSPQGRNNYGYTF. The CDR3 region has the DNA TGCGCCAGCAGCCCCCAAGGACGCAACAACTATGGCTACACCTTC.

The CDR3 DNA is TGCAGTGCTGGGACCCAGGCTCTTAACTATGGCTACACCTTC. This encodes CSAGTQALNYGYTF. The chain couples TRBV20-1 to TRBJ1-2; possible D gene TRBD1, 5 bases. The germline gives CDR1 DFQATT, CDR2 SNEGSKA (reference sequence). V lost 5 bases and J 1 base, leaving 14 bases between the germline ends. The CDR3 contains 14 residues.

The J gene is TRBJ1-2, the V gene TRBV7-2; a possible D gene is TRBD1 (6 bases). Germline CDR1 is SGHTA and CDR2 is FQGNSA. The V end was cut by 2 bases, the J end by 4 bases, with 17 bases between. CDR3 length: 16 amino acids. This chain's CDR3 is CASSLYGGRLVYGYTF. DNA of the CDR3: TGTGCCAGCAGCTTATACGGGGGGCGGCTCGTCTATGGCTACACCTTC.

This clonotype was detected a few times. This chain links TRBV3-1 with TRBJ2-1; 8 bases agree with TRBD2. CDR3 size: 11 residues. Looked up from germline, CDR1 is LGHDT and CDR2 is YNNKEL (reference sequence). Trimming took 10 bases from V and 9 from J; bases not matched to a gene: 5. CDR3 in DNA: TGTGCCATCGGGGGGGCGGGTGAGCAGTTCTTC. Amino acids: CAIGGAGEQFF.

J is TRBJ2-5 and V is TRBV4-3, with 8 nucleotides matching TRBD2. This CDR3 spans 16 amino acids. The ends lost 0 bases at V and 5 bases at J; junction bases unmatched: 8. The germline CDR1 and CDR2 sequences are LGHNA and YSLEER. The CDR3 protein is CASSQEGRGGRETQYF. Written as DNA, the CDR3 is TGCGCCAGCAGCCAAGAAGGACGGGGGGGAAGGGAGACCCAGTACTTC.

The table lists this clonotype with a few counts. In DNA form, the CDR3 reads TGTGCCACCAGTGATCCGACAGGGGGGCAAGAGACCCAGTACTTC. The encoded protein is CATSDPTGGQETQYF. The chain has TRBV24-1 and TRBJ2-5; 9 bases fit TRBD1. The CDR3 is made up of 15 amino acids. V shed 3 bases and J 2 bases; nucleotides not matched to a gene: 3. From germline, CDR1 is KGHDR and CDR2 SFDVKD.

This clonotype was recorded a few times. V is TRBV27 and J is TRBJ2-6; 8 bases map to TRBD1. The length of the CDR3 is 16 residues. From germline, CDR1 is MNHEY and CDR2 SMNVEV (reference sequence). V was pared by 9 bases and J by 0 bases, with 7 bases of the junction left unmatched. DNA for the CDR3: TGTGCCAGAACCGGGACAGGTGTCTCTGGGGCCAACGTCCTGACTTTC. Amino acid sequence: CARTGTGVSGANVLTF. The whole variable domain, remainder taken from reference TRBV27 and TRBJ2-6, is EAQVTQNPRYLITVTGKKLTVTCSQNMNHEYMSWYRQDPGLGLRQIYYSMNVEVTDKGDVPEGYKVSRKEKRNFPLILESPSPNQTSLYFCARTGTGVSGANVLTFGAGSRLTVL.

This chain connects TRBV5-1 to TRBJ1-1; 8 bases fit TRBD1. CDR1 SGHRS and CDR2 YFSETQ come from the germline V gene. V lost 3 bases to trimming and J lost 4 bases; unmatched junction nucleotides: 8. There are 15 residues in the CDR3. This CDR3 reads CASSYRDRKTTEAFF. The DNA of the CDR3 is TGCGCCAGCAGCTACCGGGACAGGAAGACCACTGAAGCTTTCTTT.

The chain links TRBV4-1 to TRBJ2-3; no definite D call. The CDR3 totals 16 residues. Trimming stripped 3 bases from V and 1 base from J, with 14 bases between. Germline-derived CDR1 and CDR2 are MGHRA and YSYEKL. The CDR3 loop is CASSQLSLTGTDTQYF. The CDR3 DNA reads as TGCGCCAGCAGCCAGCTAAGCTTAACAGGCACAGATACGCAGTATTTT.

The V and J genes are TRBV5-1 and TRBJ2-1, with 10 bases identical to TRBD2. The CDR3 length is 15 residues. V gave up 4 bases and J gave up 7 bases; unmatched junction bases: 8. Germline-derived CDR1 and CDR2 are SGHRS and YFSETQ. The CDR3 nucleotides are TGCGCCAGCAGCGCCCTAGCGGGGGCCCTAAATGAGCAGTTCTTC. Translating gives CASSALAGALNEQFF.

The V call is TRBV4-3, the J call TRBJ2-3, with a tentative D call TRBD2 (6 bases). Germline CDR1 LGHNA, CDR2 YSLEER. V was pared by 1 base and J by 6 bases, with 20 bases between. The CDR3 runs to 17 residues. The CDR3 reads CASSQVGGGVRSDTQYF. CDR3 sequence (DNA): TGCGCCAGCAGCCAAGTTGGTGGCGGGGTCCGGTCCGATACGCAGTATTTT.

This chain connects TRBV2 to TRBJ2-3, with D perhaps TRBD2 (6 bases). Germline assignment: CDR1 SNHLY and CDR2 FYNNEI. The CDR3 runs 15 residues. With 6 bases removed from V and 2 bases from J, the gap between germline ends came to 15 bases. The CDR3 nucleotides read TGTGCCAGCAGGGCCGGGACTCAAACCACAGATACGCAGTATTTT. Its protein is CASRAGTQTTDTQYF.

In this sample, this clonotype turned up a few times. The chain links TRBV20-1 to TRBJ2-4; D is perhaps TRBD1 (5 bases). Trimming cost V 6 bases and J 7 bases, with 19 bases left between them. The germline CDR1 and CDR2 sequences are DFQATT and SNEGSKA (reference sequence). The CDR3 spans 14 residues. CDR3: CSALVVGRLNIQYF. Here the CDR3 DNA reads TGCAGTGCCCTCGTAGTGGGGCGGTTGAACATTCAGTACTTC.

The chain couples TRBV4-1 to TRBJ1-2; the match to TRBD1 covers 7 bases. Per the germline V gene, CDR1 is MGHRA and CDR2 is YSYEKL. The CDR3 consists of 15 residues. With V trimmed by 1 base and J by 3 bases, 5 bases remained unmatched. The CDR3 spells CASSQGQGDDYGYTF. Here the CDR3 DNA reads TGCGCCAGCAGCCAAGGGCAGGGGGACGACTATGGCTACACCTTC.

The V gene is TRBV4-2, the J gene TRBJ1-1, with 8 bases identical to TRBD1. From germline, CDR1 is LGHNA and CDR2 YNFKEQ. J was trimmed by 0 bases and V by 4 bases; bases with no gene match: 10. The CDR3 is 17 residues long. CDR3 sequence (DNA): TGTGCCAGCAGCCCTCAGGGGGCGAGGGCGATGAACACTGAAGCTTTCTTT. Translation: CASSPQGARAMNTEAFF.

This clonotype was seen a few times. This chain connects TRBV2 to TRBJ1-2; D not resolved. V lost 6 bases and J lost 2, with 10 bases in between. The CDR3 contains 13 residues. The germline V gene has CDR1 SNHLY and CDR2 FYNNEI. CDR3 sequence reads: CASRESSNYGYTF. Written as DNA, the CDR3 is TGTGCCAGCAGGGAAAGTTCGAACTATGGCTACACCTTC.

This rearrangement joins TRBV2 to TRBJ1-4; unclear D gene. The CDR3 has 12 residues. Germline V lookup: CDR1 SNHLY, CDR2 FYNNEI. V was clipped by 5 bases and J by 4 bases, with 5 bases between them. The CDR3 bases are TGTGCCAGCAGTCCATATAATGAAAAACTGTTTTTT. It codes for CASSPYNEKLFF.

This chain uses TRBV3-1 with TRBJ1-2; D possibly corresponds to TRBD1 (6 bases). The V and J ends lost 0 bases and 1 base respectively, with 12 bases between them. Germline V lookup: CDR1 LGHDT, CDR2 YNNKEL (reference sequence). The CDR3 has 16 amino acids. This chain's CDR3 is CASSQDLTGVNYGYTF. Written as DNA, the CDR3 is TGTGCCAGCAGCCAAGACCTGACAGGAGTTAACTATGGCTACACCTTC. Drawing the rest from reference TRBV3-1 and TRBJ1-2, the complete variable domain is DTAVSQTPKYLVTQMGNDKSIKCEQNLGHDTMYWYKQDSKKFLKIMFSYNNKELIINETVPNRFSPKSPDKAHLNLHINSLELGDSAVYFCASSQDLTGVNYGYTFGSGTRLTVV.

This chain connects TRBV4-2 to TRBJ2-2, with D hard to call. The CDR3 sequence is 16 residues long. The germline V and J ends were trimmed by 5 bases and 6 bases, with 19 bases remaining between them. Per the germline V gene, CDR1 is LGHNA and CDR2 is YNFKEQ. The CDR3 loop reads CASSSVGAWVSGELFF. In DNA form, the CDR3 reads TGTGCCAGCAGCAGCGTGGGCGCATGGGTCTCCGGGGAGCTGTTTTTT.

The J gene is TRBJ2-5, the V gene TRBV10-3, with 10 positions matching TRBD2. The closer fit of TRBJ2-7 to the DNA end suggests the J call may be wrong. Per germline, CDR1 ENHRY and CDR2 SYGVKD. The CDR3 is made up of 15 amino acids. Here the CDR3 DNA reads TGTGCCATCAGTGAGTTAAGCGGGGGGGCCGACGAGCAGTACTTC. This sequence encodes CAISELSGGADEQYF.

The CDR3 is CASGGADTDTQYF. CDR3 DNA: TGTGCCAGCGGGGGGGCCGACACAGATACGCAGTATTTT. The V call is TRBV28, the J call TRBJ2-3, with a weak D call TRBD2 (7 bases). Trimming took off 8 bases at V and 2 bases at J, with 11 bases between the two ends. CDR3 length equals 13 residues. The germline CDR1 and CDR2 sequences are MDHEN and SYDVKM. The full variable domain, its missing parts supplied by reference TRBV28 and TRBJ2-3, is DVKVTQSSRYLVKRTGEKVFLECVQDMDHENMFWYRQDPGLGLRLIYFSYDVKMKEKGDIPEGYSVSREKKERFSLILESASTNQTSMYLCASGGADTDTQYFGPGTRLTVL.

The chain joins TRBV7-2 to TRBJ2-3; the D gene could be TRBD1 or TRBD2 (5 bases each). Trimming pared 5 bases from V and 4 bases from J, leaving 19 bases between. Germline CDR1 is SGHTA and CDR2 is FQGNSA. The CDR3 contains 16 residues. The CDR3 sequence is CASSPPGRALSDTQYF. CDR3 in DNA: TGTGCCAGCAGCCCTCCGGGACGAGCCCTATCAGATACGCAGTATTTT.

In DNA, the CDR3 is TGTGCCAGCAGCCCACATAAGGAGGGGCTGTGGGGAAATGAGCAGTTCTTC. This translates into CASSPHKEGLWGNEQFF. The V gene is TRBV6-2 or TRBV6-3, the J gene TRBJ2-1; perhaps TRBD2 as D (6 bases). The CDR3 length is 17 residues. Germline CDR1 and CDR2: MNHEY and SVGEGT. V lost 6 bases, J lost 7 bases, and 25 bases lay in between.

This clonotype turned up a few times. The chain is built from TRBV6-1 and TRBJ2-7; TRBD2 is a possible D gene (5 bases). Germline lookup yields CDR1 MNHNS and CDR2 SASEGT. This CDR3 has 14 amino acids. V lost 9 bases and J 0 bases, leaving 15 bases between the germline ends. The chain's CDR3 is CASRGLHNSYEQYF. The CDR3 bases are TGTGCCAGTCGTGGACTGCACAACTCCTACGAGCAGTACTTC.

The chain links TRBV11-3 to TRBJ2-1, with 12 bases that match TRBD2. The germline V gene has CDR1 SGHNT and CDR2 YENEEA. V dropped 5 bases and J dropped 4; count of bases not matched to a gene: 15. The CDR3 runs 19 residues. The CDR3 spells CASSESSGLAGGRYNEQFF. The CDR3 nucleotides read TGTGCCAGCAGCGAAAGTTCGGGGCTAGCGGGGGGGCGTTACAATGAGCAGTTCTTC.

The chain couples TRBV12-3 or TRBV12-4 to TRBJ1-6; a weak D match, TRBD1 (5 bases). The V gene lost 5 bases and the J gene lost 8 bases, with 10 bases spanning the gap. The CDR3 is made up of 13 amino acids. This chain's CDR3 is CASSPGTYSPLHF. The CDR3 DNA follows: TGTGCCAGCAGTCCCGGGACCTATTCACCCCTCCACTTT.

J is TRBJ1-4 and V is TRBV12-3 or TRBV12-4; D not certain. The CDR3 sequence is 15 residues long. The germline V and J ends were trimmed by 5 bases and 4 bases, with 14 bases remaining between them. The CDR3 region is CASSPIESGNEKLFF. The CDR3 nucleotides are TGTGCCAGCAGTCCGATCGAGTCGGGTAATGAAAAACTGTTTTTT.

This clonotype was seen a few times. This chain connects TRBV20-1 to TRBJ2-4; no definite D call. There are 13 residues in the CDR3. Trimming removed 5 bases at V and 6 bases at J, with 14 bases between. Germline V lookup: CDR1 DFQATT, CDR2 SNEGSKA (reference sequence). CDR3 loop: CSAEEMGLNIQYF. The CDR3 DNA sequence: TGCAGTGCTGAGGAGATGGGTTTAAACATTCAGTACTTC.